These T cell receptor beta chains were read from a single sample in a study of beta chain features in type 1 diabetes. Measured with immunoSEQ multiplex PCR; TCRdb has only the in-frame clones, and not every one. The repertoire has about 210,000 clones, about 11% of them found once; the top ten carry approximately 1.3%. Input material: central memory CD4+ T cells from blood. Receptors originate from a man aged 18 to 29 in good health. Both conserved end residues are part of each CDR3. The D gene is left open where the match is weak. Clone size is given for some rows only: seen once, a few or many times, or a class if the clone is expanded.

>TRBJ1-4|TRBV30|few|.
TGTGCCTGGAGTCCCCCCCGGAATGAAAAACTGTTTTTT
CAWSPPRNEKLFF
>TRBJ1-1|TRBV20-1|few|.
TGCAGTGCGGGAGTAGAGGCTGAAGCTTTCTTT
CSAGVEAEAFF
>TRBJ2-7|TRBV28|few|.
TGTGCCAGCAGTTTATACAAGGCGGCTCAGCAGTACTTC
CASSLYKAAQQYF
>TRBJ2-1|TRBV29-1|once|TRBD2
TGCAGCGCCCGAACCCCCCTAGCGGAAGTAAGAAATGAGCAGTTCTTC
CSARTPLAEVRNEQFF
>TRBJ2-3|TRBV9|.|TRBD2
TGTGCCAGCAGCTTTAGTAGGGCTCTAGCGGCCCGCACAGATACGCAGTATTTT
CASSFSRALAARTDTQYF
>TRBJ1-1|TRBV7-9|.|.
TGTGCCAGCAGCTTAGTTGAGGGATACACTGAAGCTTTCTTT
CASSLVEGYTEAFF
>TRBJ2-5|TRBV7-2|.|.
TGTGCCAGCAGCTTAGATCCATTCGGGGGACGGCTTAGAGAGACCCAGTACTTC
CASSLDPFGGRLRETQYF
>TRBJ2-2|TRBV5-4|few|.
TGTGCCAGCAGCTTGTCAGGCCGCTCCGGGGAGCTGTTTTTT
CASSLSGRSGELFF
>TRBJ2-7|TRBV5-1|few|.
TGCGCCAGCAGCTTGGTGGGCTCGGGCGCCTACGAGCAGTACTTC
CASSLVGSGAYEQYF
>TRBJ2-3|TRBV7-6|.|TRBD2
TGTGCCAGCAGCTTAGCGCTGTACGGGACTAGCGACCCCCGGCTTAACACAGATACGCAGTATTTT
CASSLALYGTSDPRLNTDTQYF
>TRBJ2-1|TRBV11-3|.|TRBD2
TGTGCCAGCAGCTTAGTTTCGGGAGGTTACAATGAGCAGTTCTTC
CASSLVSGGYNEQFF
>TRBJ1-1|TRBV29-1|few|TRBD1
TGCAGCGTTTCCCGGGACAGGGGGCTGGCTTTCTTT
CSVSRDRGLAFF
>TRBJ2-7|TRBV30|few|TRBD1
TGTGCCTGGAGTTTCCAGGGGGCCTCCTCCTACGAGCAGTACTTC
CAWSFQGASSYEQYF
>TRBJ1-2|TRBV29-1|.|.
TGCAGCGTTGTAAGGAGGGACCTAGGCTACACCTTC
CSVVRRDLGYTF
>TRBJ1-5|TRBV27|.|.
TGTGCCAGCAGTTTGATCGGGCTAGAGCAGCCCCAGCATTTT
CASSLIGLEQPQHF
>TRBJ2-1|TRBV19|few|.
TGTGCCAGTAGCCCCCCTGGGCGTTCGAACCGCAATGAGCAGTTCTTC
CASSPPGRSNRNEQFF
>TRBJ2-5|TRBV28|.|.
TGTGCCAGCAGTGACCCTCTGGAGACCCAGTACTTC
CASSDPLETQYF
>TRBJ1-5|TRBV27|few|.
TGTGCCAGCAGTCCCTCGGGTCCTGGCAATCAGCCCCAGCATTTT
CASSPSGPGNQPQHF
>TRBJ2-7|TRBV2|many|.
TGTGCCAGCAGGAAAATTGCCGACGAGCAGTACTTC
CASRKIADEQYF
>TRBJ2-1|TRBV29-1|many|.
TGCAGCGTTGACGGTAGCGTCAATGAGCAGTTCTTC
CSVDGSVNEQFF
>TRBJ2-1|TRBV5-5|many|.
TGTGCCAGCAGCCCCCTCCAATTGGGGTCAACCTACAATGAGCAGTTCTTC
CASSPLQLGSTYNEQFF
>TRBJ2-1|TRBV7-9|few|.
TGTGCCAGCAGCTTAGCGCGCGGGGGCATCGGTGAGCAGTTCTTC
CASSLARGGIGEQFF
>TRBJ2-3|TRBV5-4|few|.
TGTGCCAGCAGCGGAGTGGGGGCGGCGTCGGATACGCAGTATTTT
CASSGVGAASDTQYF
>TRBJ2-1|TRBV9|few|TRBD2
TGTGCCAGCAGCTGGGGGACTAGCGGACACAATGAGCAGTTCTTC
CASSWGTSGHNEQFF
>TRBJ2-7|TRBV7-8|few|TRBD1
TGTGCCAGCAGCTCAAGACAGGGGTCCTACGAGCAGTACTTC
CASSSRQGSYEQYF
>TRBJ1-5|TRBV28|.|.
TGTGCCAGCAGTATCACAGGTCACAATCAGCCCCAGCATTTT
CASSITGHNQPQHF
>TRBJ2-7|TRBV19|.|.
TGTGCCAGTAGTAGAGTACGGGACGGATACTACGAGCAGTACTTC
CASSRVRDGYYEQYF